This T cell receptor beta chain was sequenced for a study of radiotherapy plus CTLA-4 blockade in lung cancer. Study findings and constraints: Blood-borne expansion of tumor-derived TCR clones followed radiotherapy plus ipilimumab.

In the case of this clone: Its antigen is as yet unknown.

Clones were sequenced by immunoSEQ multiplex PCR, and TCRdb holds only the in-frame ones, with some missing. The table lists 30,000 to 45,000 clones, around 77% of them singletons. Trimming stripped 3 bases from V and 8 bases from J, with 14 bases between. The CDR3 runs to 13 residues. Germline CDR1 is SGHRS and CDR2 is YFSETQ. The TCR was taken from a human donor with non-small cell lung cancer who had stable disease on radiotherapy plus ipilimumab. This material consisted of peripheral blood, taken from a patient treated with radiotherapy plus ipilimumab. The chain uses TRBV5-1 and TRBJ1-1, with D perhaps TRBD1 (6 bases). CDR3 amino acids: CASSSHDGTEAFF. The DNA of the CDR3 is TGCGCCAGCAGCTCTCACGACGGGACAGAAGCTTTCTTT.